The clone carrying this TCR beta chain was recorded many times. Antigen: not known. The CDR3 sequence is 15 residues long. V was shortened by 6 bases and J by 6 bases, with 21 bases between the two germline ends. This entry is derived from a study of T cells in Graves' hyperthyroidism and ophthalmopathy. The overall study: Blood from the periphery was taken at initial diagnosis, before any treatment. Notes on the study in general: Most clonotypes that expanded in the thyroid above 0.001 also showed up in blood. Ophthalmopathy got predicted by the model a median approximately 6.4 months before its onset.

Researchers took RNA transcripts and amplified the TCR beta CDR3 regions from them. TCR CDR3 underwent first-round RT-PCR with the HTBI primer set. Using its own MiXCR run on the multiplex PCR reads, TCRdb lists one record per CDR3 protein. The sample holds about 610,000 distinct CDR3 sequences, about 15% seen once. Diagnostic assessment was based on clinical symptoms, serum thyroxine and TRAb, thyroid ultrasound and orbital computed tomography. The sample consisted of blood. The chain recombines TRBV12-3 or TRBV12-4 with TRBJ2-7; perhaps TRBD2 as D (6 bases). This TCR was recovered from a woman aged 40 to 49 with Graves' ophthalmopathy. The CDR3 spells CASRPPGGEDGEQYF. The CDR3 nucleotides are TGTGCCAGCAGACCCCCCGGTGGGGAGGATGGCGAGCAGTACTTC.